This TCR beta chain was found in a study of blood T cell repertoires in COVID-19. V dropped 6 bases and J dropped 3; count of bases not matched to a gene: 11. CDR1 is SNHLY and CDR2 is FYNNEI in the germline V gene. This CDR3 is 16 amino acids long. Per the original methods: From reference gene primer amplification, estimates of nucleated cell counts were derived. Data came from immunoSEQ multiplex PCR; TCRdb stores just in-frame clones and leaves some out. V, J and clone size derive from that table, while D and trimming were established from the DNA sequence. The repertoire holds roughly 250,000 clones, with 82% as singletons.

The sequenced material came from peripheral blood. V is TRBV2 and J is TRBJ2-7, with 10 bases fitting TRBD1. The origin of this receptor is an elderly woman with active or convalescent COVID-19. The CDR3 coding sequence is TGTGCCAGCAGAGGGACAGGGGCTCTCACCCACTACGAGCAGTACTTC. It codes for CASRGTGALTHYEQYF.